The source of this TCR beta chain is a study of beta chain features in type 1 diabetes. Study-level findings and limits: Significant though moderate, a shortening of TCRB CDR3s appeared in all four CD4+ subsets of Type 1 diabetes patients. Cells expressing TCR highly could be over-represented by cDNA sequencing.

This clone was picked up a small number of times. Its antigen is unknown. The isolated RNA, all of it, was reverse transcribed, so expressed TCRB transcripts were what got sequenced. Sequencing used immunoSEQ multiplex PCR; TCRdb keeps in-frame clones, though not all of them. The sample yields under 950,000 clones, 15% to 20% seen once. The CDR3 consists of 17 residues. CDR1 SGHRS and CDR2 YFSETQ come from the germline V gene. V shed 6 bases, J shed 5 bases, and the junction held 14 bases outside the gene matches. This TCR was recovered from a woman aged 18-30 years in good health. The rearrangement links TRBV5-1 to TRBJ2-1; 10 bases are shared with TRBD2. Sequences were obtained from naive CD4+ T cells from blood. This CDR3 reads CASTRTSGTTTHNEQFF. CDR3 bases: TGCGCCAGCACTCGGACTAGCGGCACGACAACACACAATGAGCAGTTCTTC.